This T cell receptor beta chain was sequenced during a study of blood T cell repertoires in COVID-19. Trimming shortened V by 4 bases and J by 5 bases, and 18 bases separated the two germline ends. The CDR3 runs 16 residues. Germline V lookup: CDR1 SGDLS, CDR2 YYNGEE. As processed by the authors: Quantification of nucleated cells was approximated via reference gene primer amplification. Measured with immunoSEQ multiplex PCR; TCRdb has only the in-frame clones, and not every one. That table furnishes V, J and clone size, whereas the DNA furnished D and trimming. The sample records 200,000 to 250,000 clones, about 94% being singletons.

The sample taken for sequencing was peripheral blood. The receptor's source is a man aged 55 to 70 with COVID-19, enrolled during active disease. The chain joins TRBV9 to TRBJ1-4, with D perhaps TRBD1 (5 bases). The CDR3 protein is CASSPRPGLTNEKLFF. The CDR3 DNA reads as TGTGCCAGCAGCCCGCGACCGGGACTCACGAATGAAAAACTGTTTTTT.